The clone carrying this T cell receptor (beta chain) was picked up a small number of times. The isolated RNA, all of it, was reverse transcribed, so expressed TCRB transcripts were what got sequenced. Data came from immunoSEQ multiplex PCR; TCRdb stores just in-frame clones and leaves some out. Of 350,000 or so clones detected, about 18% appear once; the ten largest clones hold under 0.05%. It was via CD45RO/CCR7/CD25/CD127/CD95/CD27 that CD4+ naive, central memory, regulatory and stem cell-like memory cells were sorted. CDR1 and CDR2 (germline): GTSNPN, SVGIG (reference sequence). Trimming left V 2 bases short and J 7 bases short, with 12 bases between. This CDR3 has 13 residues. The sample originates from a study of beta chain features in type 1 diabetes.

The rearrangement uses TRBV30 and TRBJ1-5, with TRBD1 as a possible D gene (5 bases). Sequencing was carried out using naive CD4+ T cells from blood. This clonotype originated in a woman younger than 30 in good health. The DNA for the CDR3 is TGTGCCTGGAGTCAGGGAGGAGGGCAGCCCCAGCATTTT. Its translation: CAWSQGGGQPQHF. Drawing the rest from reference TRBV30 and TRBJ1-5, the complete variable domain is SQTIHQWPATLVQPVGSPLSLECTVEGTSNPNLYWYRQAAGRGLQLLFYSVGIGQISSEVPQNLSASRPQDRQFILSSKKLLLSDSGFYLCAWSQGGGQPQHFGDGTRLSIL.